This T cell receptor (beta chain) stems from a study of blood T cell repertoires in COVID-19. CDR1 MNHEY and CDR2 SVGAGI come from the germline V gene. The CDR3 is 14 amino acids. The J segment lost 7 bases and the V segment lost 5 bases, leaving 5 bases of the junction unmatched. The protocol was immunoSEQ multiplex PCR, while the TCRdb copy is restricted to in-frame clones and leaves out a portion. This table holds 70,000 to 90,000 clones, around 90% found once. The receptor comes from a man older than 75 with active or convalescent COVID-19. The sequencing sample was made of peripheral blood. The chain uses TRBV6-5 and TRBJ2-2; 9 bases map to TRBD1. The CDR3 loop is CASSRDRVGGELFF. In DNA, the CDR3 is TGTGCCAGCAGTAGGGACAGGGTAGGCGGGGAGCTGTTTTTT.